This T cell receptor (beta chain) appears in the sequencing data of a study of T cells expressing NK-cell markers. There are 16 residues in the CDR3. Germline V gene sequence: CDR1 SGHRS, CDR2 YFSETQ. Template switching by 5'RACE with UMIs generated the TCR beta cDNA. Following a re-call of the 5' RACE reads, TCRdb has one entry per CDR3 protein and lacks DNA. The sample totals some 600,000 distinct CDR3 sequences; its top ten clones hold less than 4.5%. Sequences were obtained from blood T cells: a sorted CD56 or NKG2C T cell subset, CD4+ or CD8+ T cells, or bulk PBMC T cells (not recorded which). This chain joins TRBV5-1 and TRBJ2-1; the D call from TCRdb, TRBD1, cannot be confirmed without DNA. This receptor was obtained from a man between 18 and 35 years old in good health. CDR3 region: CASSFEGVSSYNEQFF. The full variable domain, with the rest looked up from reference TRBV5-1 and TRBJ2-1, is KAGVTQTPRYLIKTRGQQVTLSCSPISGHRSVSWYQQTPGQGLQFLFEYFSETQRNKGNFPGRFSGRQFSNSRSEMNVSTLELGDSALYLCASSFEGVSSYNEQFFGPGTRLTVL.